The 22 T cell receptor beta chains reported below all come from one sample, sequenced in a study of blood T cells in healthy people across ages. Then a second PCR, running about 7 to 11 cycles, was carried out with a sample-barcoded 5' primer and a J-beta primer mix. TCRdb fed the 5' RACE reads into MiXCR, producing one record per CDR3 protein. The sample shows hundreds of thousands of distinct CDR3 sequences, around half of them seen only once. The material sequenced was blood. The origin of the receptors is a man at least 80 years old in good health.

CDR3 nucleotide sequence: TGTGCCAGCAGCTTCCTGAATGGCGAGCAGTTCTTC. Protein sequence: CASSFLNGEQFF. V usage is TRBV5-6 and J usage is TRBJ2-1; no clear D. The CDR3 totals 12 residues. The germline V gene encodes CDR1 SGHDT and CDR2 YYEEEE. The germline V and J ends were trimmed by 2 bases and 10 bases, with 10 bases remaining between them.

Turning to this clonotype: This sequence may be a read error, since a much larger clone differs from it by one base. The CDR3 sequence: CVSSLTRNEQFF. Written as DNA, the CDR3 is TGTGTCAGCAGCTTAACCCGGAATGAGCAGTTCTTC. The V call is TRBV7-2, the J call TRBJ2-1; D unresolved. CDR1 is SGHTA and CDR2 is FQGNSA in the germline V gene. CDR3 length equals 12 residues.

The chain couples TRBV21-1 to TRBJ2-1; the D call of TRBD2 is as the table states it, not checked on the DNA. TRBV21-1 is a listed pseudogene. The CDR3 extends over 15 amino acids. CDR3 residues: CASSRLAGNINEQFF. Here the CDR3 DNA reads TGTGCCAGCAGCCGACTAGCGGGGAACATTAATGAGCAGTTCTTC.

This chain links TRBV20-1 with TRBJ2-5; D not certain. The CDR3 loop spans 15 amino acids. Per germline, CDR1 DFQATT and CDR2 SNEGSKA (reference sequence). V was shortened by 0 bases and J by 0 bases, with 11 bases between the two germline ends. CDR3 protein: CSARDSQKYQETQYF. DNA of the CDR3: TGCAGTGCTAGAGATTCCCAGAAGTACCAAGAGACCCAGTACTTC.

The CDR3 nucleotides are TGTGCCAGTACACCCTTTGGCGGCACAGATACGCAGTATTTT. It is translated as CASTPFGGTDTQYF. This chain links TRBV6-2 or TRBV6-3 with TRBJ2-3; D not resolved. The V end was cut by 9 bases, the J end by 1 base, with 14 bases between. CDR1 and CDR2 (germline): MNHEY, SVGEGT. CDR3 length: 14 amino acids.

This chain joins TRBV9 and TRBJ2-2; D gene uncertain. Trimming took off 2 bases at V and 2 bases at J, with 10 bases between the two ends. Germline CDR1 reads SGDLS; CDR2 reads YYNGEE. CDR3 length: 15 amino acids. CDR3: CASSVRAGNTGELFF. CDR3 bases: TGTGCCAGCAGCGTTCGGGCTGGAAACACCGGGGAGCTGTTTTTT.

The genes are TRBV11-1 and TRBJ1-1; tentative D call: TRBD1 (6 bases). The CDR3 is made up of 12 amino acids. V dropped 2 bases and J dropped 6 bases, with 7 bases sitting between them. Germline values: CDR1 SGHAT, CDR2 FQDESV (reference sequence). CDR3 protein: CASSLRTAEAFF. The CDR3 DNA reads as TGTGCCAGCAGCTTACGGACAGCTGAAGCTTTCTTT.

This clonotype has a handful of counts. The chain uses TRBV7-2 and TRBJ2-7, with 7 positions matching TRBD1. Per the germline V gene, CDR1 is SGHTA and CDR2 is FQGNSA. V trimming: 5 bases; J trimming: 1 base; junction bases outside the gene matches: 5. The CDR3 runs 14 residues. This chain's CDR3 is CASSHGDSSYEQYF. The DNA for the CDR3 is TGTGCCAGCAGCCATGGGGACAGTTCCTACGAGCAGTACTTC.

The chain recombines TRBV6-2 or TRBV6-3 with TRBJ2-2; 11 bases line up with TRBD2. V trimming: 10 bases; J trimming: 0 bases; junction bases outside the gene matches: 4. Germline V gene data show CDR1 as MNHEY and CDR2 as SVGEGT. The CDR3 is 15 residues long. CDR3 DNA sequence: TGTGCCACCACTAGCGGGGGAGCGAACACCGGGGAGCTGTTTTTT. Its protein product is CATTSGGANTGELFF.

The chain uses TRBV6-2 or TRBV6-3 and TRBJ2-7; 9 bases are shared with TRBD1. The CDR3 totals 15 residues. Germline-derived CDR1 and CDR2 are MNHEY and SVGEGT. The V gene end was trimmed by 6 bases and the J gene end by 3 bases; junction bases not matched to a gene: 9. The CDR3 protein is CASSPRDRALYEQYF. CDR3 DNA sequence: TGTGCCAGCAGCCCCCGGGACAGGGCCCTCTACGAGCAGTACTTC.

In this sample, this clonotype turned up a few times. This chain uses TRBV12-3 or TRBV12-4 with TRBJ2-2, with a tentative D call TRBD2 (6 bases). V lost 7 bases and J 4 bases, leaving 13 bases between the germline ends. The CDR3 spans 14 residues. The CDR3 sequence: CASTLTGGTGELFF. CDR3 nucleotides: TGTGCCAGCACCCTGACCGGGGGCACCGGGGAGCTGTTTTTT.

V usage is TRBV5-1 and J usage is TRBJ1-2, with 7 bases matching TRBD1. J was trimmed by 5 bases and V by 4 bases; bases with no gene match: 11. In germline, CDR1 is SGHRS, CDR2 YFSETQ. The CDR3 is 15 residues long. The CDR3 nucleotides are TGCGCCAGCAGCGACCGACAGGGCAGCGGGTATGGCTACACCTTC. Translating it yields CASSDRQGSGYGYTF.

The rearrangement links TRBV29-1 to TRBJ2-3; no definite D call. The CDR3 contains 14 residues. Trimming removed 4 bases at V and 0 bases at J, with 11 bases between. Per germline, CDR1 SQVTM and CDR2 ANQGSEA. CDR3 residues: CSVALGTSTDTQYF. CDR3 DNA: TGCAGCGTTGCGTTAGGAACTAGCACAGATACGCAGTATTTT.

This clonotype appeared a few times. V and J are TRBV7-2 and TRBJ1-4; no clear D. Germline V lookup: CDR1 SGHTA, CDR2 FQGNSA. The CDR3 length is 13 residues. The V end was cut by 3 bases, the J end by 4 bases, with 6 bases between. The CDR3: CASSLAGNEKLFF. The CDR3 DNA follows: TGTGCCAGCAGCTTGGCGGGTAATGAAAAACTGTTTTTT.

The genes are TRBV6-2 or TRBV6-3 and TRBJ2-7, with D possibly TRBD2 on 6 matching bases. This CDR3 is built from 12 residues. CDR1 is MNHEY, CDR2 SVGEGT, per germline. V gave up 6 bases and J gave up 4 bases, with 10 bases separating them. The CDR3 here is CASRDGGYEQYF. The DNA for the CDR3 is TGTGCCAGCAGGGACGGGGGTTACGAGCAGTACTTC.

The J gene is TRBJ2-3, the V gene TRBV5-1; D unresolved. Germline V gene data show CDR1 as SGHRS and CDR2 as YFSETQ. The CDR3 consists of 16 residues. V lost 4 bases and J lost 6, with 21 bases in between. The CDR3 coding sequence is TGCGCCAGCAGCGCACACCCGACATCGAAAGGGGATACGCAGTATTTT. Translation: CASSAHPTSKGDTQYF.

The chain carries TRBV7-2 and TRBJ1-2; D not certain. V lost 5 bases and J 7 bases, leaving 14 bases between the germline ends. This CDR3 has 13 amino acids. Germline CDR1 SGHTA, CDR2 FQGNSA. The CDR3 DNA follows: TGTGCCAGCAGCGACGCCGGGTTTTTTGGCTACACCTTC. This translates into CASSDAGFFGYTF.

The sample holds a few counts of this clonotype. The V gene is TRBV30, the J gene TRBJ2-7, with a weak D call TRBD2 (6 bases). CDR1 and CDR2 from the germline V gene are GTSNPN and SVGIG (reference sequence). V gave up 2 bases and J gave up 4 bases, with 9 bases separating them. The CDR3 runs 12 residues. This CDR3 is CAWSTGVYEQYF. The CDR3 DNA reads as TGTGCCTGGAGTACGGGAGTTTACGAGCAGTACTTC.

The chain carries TRBV6-2 or TRBV6-3 and TRBJ2-7, with D unclear. The J call is uncertain, as TRBJ2-5 better fits the DNA end. Germline V CDR1 and CDR2: MNHEY, SVGEGT. The CDR3 is made up of 12 amino acids. This CDR3 is CASSYTSETQYF. In DNA form, the CDR3 reads TGTGCCAGCAGTTATACTTCCGAGACCCAGTACTTC.

The chain recombines TRBV7-9 with TRBJ1-2, with a tentative D call TRBD1 (5 bases). There are 13 residues in the CDR3. Germline CDR1 reads SEHNR; CDR2 reads FQNEAQ (reference sequence). The ends were cut back, 5 bases at V and 8 bases at J, with 15 bases in the middle. The CDR3 loop is CASSHPDTRGYTF. In DNA form, the CDR3 reads TGTGCCAGCAGCCACCCGGACACAAGGGGCTACACCTTC.

This sequence joins TRBV28 and TRBJ2-1; D could derive from TRBD1 or TRBD2 (6 bases each). The V end lost 5 bases, the J end lost 14 bases, and 19 bases lay between the germline ends. This CDR3 comprises 13 residues. Germline V lookup: CDR1 MDHEN, CDR2 SYDVKM. CDR3 residues: CASSPVTGEGEFF. For the CDR3, the DNA is TGTGCCAGCAGTCCCGTGACGGGAGAGGGGGAGTTCTTC.

The sample holds a few counts of this clonotype. The chain joins TRBV6-6 to TRBJ1-2; D perhaps matches TRBD1 (5 bases). The ends were cut back, 5 bases at V and 5 bases at J, with 15 bases in the middle. The CDR3 runs 14 residues. Germline assignment: CDR1 MNHNY and CDR2 SVGAGI (reference sequence). The CDR3 DNA is TGTGCCAGCAGTCAAAGCGGGGGGGGATATGGCTACACCTTC. It is translated as CASSQSGGGYGYTF.